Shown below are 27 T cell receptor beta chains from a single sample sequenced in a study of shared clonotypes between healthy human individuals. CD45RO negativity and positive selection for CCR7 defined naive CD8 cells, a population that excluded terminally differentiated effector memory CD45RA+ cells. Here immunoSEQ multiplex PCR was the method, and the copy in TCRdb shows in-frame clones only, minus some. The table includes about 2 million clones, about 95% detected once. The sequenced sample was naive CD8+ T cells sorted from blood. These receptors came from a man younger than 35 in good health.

CDR3 in DNA: TGTGCCAGCAGTTTAGCCGGGACTAGTGGAAACACCATATATTTT. Its protein is CASSLAGTSGNTIYF. The V gene is TRBV27, the J gene TRBJ1-3; D perhaps matches TRBD1 (5 bases). The CDR3 is 15 residues long. V was cut by 2 bases and J by 3 bases, with 11 bases left in between. Germline-derived CDR1 and CDR2 are MNHEY and SMNVEV (reference sequence).

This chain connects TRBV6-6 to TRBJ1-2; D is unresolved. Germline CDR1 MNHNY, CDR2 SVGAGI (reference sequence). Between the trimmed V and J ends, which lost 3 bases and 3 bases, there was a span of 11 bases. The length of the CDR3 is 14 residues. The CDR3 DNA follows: TGTGCCAGCAGTTATATTTCCCTCGACTATGGCTACACCTTC. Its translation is CASSYISLDYGYTF.

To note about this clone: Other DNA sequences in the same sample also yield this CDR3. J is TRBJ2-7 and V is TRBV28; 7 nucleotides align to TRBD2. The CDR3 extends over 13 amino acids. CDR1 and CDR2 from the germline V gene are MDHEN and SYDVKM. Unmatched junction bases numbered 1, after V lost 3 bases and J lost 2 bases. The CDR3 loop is CASSLRGTYEQYF. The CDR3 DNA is TGTGCCAGCAGTTTGCGGGGGACCTACGAGCAGTACTTC.

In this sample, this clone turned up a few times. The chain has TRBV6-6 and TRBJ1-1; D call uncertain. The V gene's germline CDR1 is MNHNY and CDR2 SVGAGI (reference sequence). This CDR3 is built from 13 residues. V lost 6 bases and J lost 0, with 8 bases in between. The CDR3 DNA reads TGTGCCAGCAGGCCTCAGGTGAACACTGAAGCTTTCTTT. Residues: CASRPQVNTEAFF.

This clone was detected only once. CDR3 loop: CASTRLAGATGEQYF. CDR3 nucleotide sequence: TGTGCCAGTACCAGACTAGCGGGAGCGACTGGAGAGCAGTACTTC. The rearrangement joins TRBV19 to TRBJ2-7; 12 bases match TRBD2. V trimming: 7 bases; J trimming: 7 bases; junction bases outside the gene matches: 11. The CDR3 is 15 residues long. Germline V gene lookup returns CDR1 LNHDA and CDR2 SQIVND (reference sequence). The full variable domain, in which reference TRBV19 and TRBJ2-7 provide the parts outside the CDR3, is DGGITQSPKYLFRKEGQNVTLSCEQNLNHDAMYWYRQDPGQGLRLIYYSQIVNDFQKGDIAEGYSVSREKKESFPLTVTSAQKNPTAFYLCASTRLAGATGEQYFGPGTRLTVT.

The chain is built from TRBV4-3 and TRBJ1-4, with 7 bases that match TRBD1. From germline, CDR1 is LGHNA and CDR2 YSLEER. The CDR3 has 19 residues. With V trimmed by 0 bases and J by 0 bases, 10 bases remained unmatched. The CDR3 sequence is CASSQESGTEYATNEKLFF. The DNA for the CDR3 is TGCGCCAGCAGCCAAGAATCGGGGACAGAGTATGCAACTAATGAAAAACTGTTTTTT.

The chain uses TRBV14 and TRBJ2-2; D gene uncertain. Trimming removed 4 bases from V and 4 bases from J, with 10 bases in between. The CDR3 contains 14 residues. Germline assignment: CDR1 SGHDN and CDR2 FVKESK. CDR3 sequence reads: CASSPRPTTGELFF. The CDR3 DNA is TGTGCCAGCAGCCCAAGGCCAACCACCGGGGAGCTGTTTTTT.

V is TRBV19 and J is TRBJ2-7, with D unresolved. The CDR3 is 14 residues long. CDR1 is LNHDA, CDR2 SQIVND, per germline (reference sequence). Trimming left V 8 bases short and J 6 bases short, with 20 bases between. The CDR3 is CASPSGRPSGEQYF. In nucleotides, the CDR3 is TGTGCCAGTCCCTCCGGCAGGCCCTCAGGCGAGCAGTACTTC.

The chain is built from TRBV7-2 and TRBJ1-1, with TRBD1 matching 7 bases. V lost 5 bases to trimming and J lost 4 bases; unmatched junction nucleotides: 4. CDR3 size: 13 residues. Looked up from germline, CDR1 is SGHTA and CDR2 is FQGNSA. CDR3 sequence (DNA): TGTGCCAGCAGCCTTCAGGGGGGCACTGAAGCTTTCTTT. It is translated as CASSLQGGTEAFF.

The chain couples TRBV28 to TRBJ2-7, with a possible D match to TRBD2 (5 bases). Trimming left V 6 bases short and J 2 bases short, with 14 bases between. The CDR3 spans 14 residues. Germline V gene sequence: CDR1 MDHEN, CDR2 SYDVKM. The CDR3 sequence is CASSALRGAYEQYF. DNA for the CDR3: TGTGCCAGCAGCGCTCTCCGGGGTGCCTACGAGCAGTACTTC.

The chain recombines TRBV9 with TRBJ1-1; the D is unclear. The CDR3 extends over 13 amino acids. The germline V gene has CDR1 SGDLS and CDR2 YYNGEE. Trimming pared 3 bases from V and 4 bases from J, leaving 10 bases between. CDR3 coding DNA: TGTGCCAGCAGCGGCCAGGATGGCACTGAAGCTTTCTTT. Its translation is CASSGQDGTEAFF. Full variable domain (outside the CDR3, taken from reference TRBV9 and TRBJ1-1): DSGVTQTPKHLITATGQRVTLRCSPRSGDLSVYWYQQSLDQGLQFLIQYYNGEERAKGNILERFSAQQFPDLHSELNLSSLELGDSALYFCASSGQDGTEAFFGQGTRLTVV.

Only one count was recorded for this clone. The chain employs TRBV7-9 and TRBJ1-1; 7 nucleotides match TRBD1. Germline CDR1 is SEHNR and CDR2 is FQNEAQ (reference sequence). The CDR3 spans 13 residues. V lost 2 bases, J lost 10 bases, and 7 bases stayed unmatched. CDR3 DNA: TGTGCCAGCAGCTTACTAGACAGGGTGAGAGCTTTCTTT. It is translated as CASSLLDRVRAFF.

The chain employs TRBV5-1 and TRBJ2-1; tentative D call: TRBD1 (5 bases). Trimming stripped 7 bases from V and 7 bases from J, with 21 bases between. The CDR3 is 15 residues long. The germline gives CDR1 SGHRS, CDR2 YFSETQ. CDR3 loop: CASGHLRGEDNEQFF. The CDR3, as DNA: TGCGCCAGCGGACATTTGAGAGGAGAGGATAATGAGCAGTTCTTC.

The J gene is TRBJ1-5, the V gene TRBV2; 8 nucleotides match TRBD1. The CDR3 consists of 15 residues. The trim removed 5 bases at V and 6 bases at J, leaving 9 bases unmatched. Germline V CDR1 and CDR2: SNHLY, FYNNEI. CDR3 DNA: TGTGCCAGCAGTCTACTTGGACAGGGCGTTCAGCCCCAGCATTTT. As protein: CASSLLGQGVQPQHF.

CDR3 in DNA: TGTGCCAGCAGCTTCGACCACCACAATGAGCAGTTCTTC. As protein: CASSFDHHNEQFF. The chain joins TRBV5-4 to TRBJ2-1; no reliable D call. CDR1 SGHNT and CDR2 YYREEE come from the germline V gene (reference sequence). The CDR3 runs 13 residues. V was pared by 2 bases and J by 5 bases, with 8 bases between.

This chain's CDR3 is CSAQDSHGYTF. The CDR3 bases are TGCAGTGCTCAGGACAGCCATGGCTACACCTTC. The J gene is TRBJ1-2, the V gene TRBV20-1; TRBD1 is a possible D gene (6 bases). Trimming took 5 bases from V and 6 from J, leaving 10 bases between them. The V gene's germline CDR1 is DFQATT and CDR2 SNEGSKA (reference sequence). The CDR3 is 11 amino acids.

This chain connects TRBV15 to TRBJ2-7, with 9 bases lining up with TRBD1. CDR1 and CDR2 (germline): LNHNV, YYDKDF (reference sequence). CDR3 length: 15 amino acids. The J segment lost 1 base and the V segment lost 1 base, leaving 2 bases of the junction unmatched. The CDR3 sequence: CATSRGDRESYEQYF. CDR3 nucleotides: TGTGCCACCAGCAGAGGGGACAGGGAATCCTACGAGCAGTACTTC.

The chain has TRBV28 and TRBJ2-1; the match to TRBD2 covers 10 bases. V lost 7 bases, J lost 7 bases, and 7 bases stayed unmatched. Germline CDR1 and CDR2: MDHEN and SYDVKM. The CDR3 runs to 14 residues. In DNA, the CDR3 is TGTGCCAGCAATGGACTAGCGGTCTGGAATGAGCAGTTCTTC. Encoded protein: CASNGLAVWNEQFF.

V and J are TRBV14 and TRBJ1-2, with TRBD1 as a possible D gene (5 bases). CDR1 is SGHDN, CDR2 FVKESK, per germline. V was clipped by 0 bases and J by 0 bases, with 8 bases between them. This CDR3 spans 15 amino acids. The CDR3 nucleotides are TGTGCCAGCAGCCAAGACTCAGGGTCTAACTATGGCTACACCTTC. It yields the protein CASSQDSGSNYGYTF. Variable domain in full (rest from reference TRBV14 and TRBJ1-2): EAGVTQFPSHSVIEKGQTVTLRCDPISGHDNLYWYRRVMGKEIKFLLHFVKESKQDESGMPNNRFLAERTGGTYSTLKVQPAELEDSGVYFCASSQDSGSNYGYTFGSGTRLTVV.

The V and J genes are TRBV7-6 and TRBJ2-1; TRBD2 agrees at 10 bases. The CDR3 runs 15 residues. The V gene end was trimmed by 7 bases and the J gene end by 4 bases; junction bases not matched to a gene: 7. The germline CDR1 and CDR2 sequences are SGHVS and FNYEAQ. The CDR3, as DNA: TGTGCCAGCATCCTACTAGCGGGAACATACAATGAGCAGTTCTTC. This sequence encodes CASILLAGTYNEQFF.

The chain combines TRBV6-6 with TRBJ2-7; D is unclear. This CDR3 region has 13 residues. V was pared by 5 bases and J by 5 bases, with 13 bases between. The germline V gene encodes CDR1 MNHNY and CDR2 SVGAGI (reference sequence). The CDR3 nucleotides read TGTGCCAGCAGTGTGGCGAGGCTCCACGAGCAGTACTTC. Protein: CASSVARLHEQYF.

The CDR3: CASSLSGGVYEQYF. CDR3 in DNA: TGCGCCAGCAGCCTGAGCGGGGGGGTCTACGAGCAGTACTTC. V usage is TRBV5-1 and J usage is TRBJ2-7, with 10 bases fitting TRBD2. V lost 4 bases to trimming and J lost 3 bases; unmatched junction nucleotides: 4. The germline V gene encodes CDR1 SGHRS and CDR2 YFSETQ. The CDR3 sequence is 14 residues long.

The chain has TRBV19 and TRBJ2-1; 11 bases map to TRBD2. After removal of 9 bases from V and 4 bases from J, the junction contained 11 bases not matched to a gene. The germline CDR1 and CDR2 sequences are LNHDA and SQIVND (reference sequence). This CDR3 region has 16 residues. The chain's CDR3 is CASMTSGDGIYNEQFF. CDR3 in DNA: TGTGCCAGCATGACTAGCGGGGATGGGATATACAATGAGCAGTTCTTC.

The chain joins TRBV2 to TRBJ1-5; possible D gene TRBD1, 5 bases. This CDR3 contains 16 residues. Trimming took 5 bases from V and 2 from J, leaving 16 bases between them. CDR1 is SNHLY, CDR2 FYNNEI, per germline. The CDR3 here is CASSFLGGDRNQPQHF. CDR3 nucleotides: TGTGCCAGCAGTTTCCTGGGGGGGGATCGCAATCAGCCCCAGCATTTT.

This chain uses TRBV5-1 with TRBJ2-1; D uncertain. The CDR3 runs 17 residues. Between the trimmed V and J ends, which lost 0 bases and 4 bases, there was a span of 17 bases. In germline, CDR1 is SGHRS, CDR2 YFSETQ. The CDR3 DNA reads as TGCGCCAGCAGCTTGGAATATTCCGCTTGGGTATACAATGAGCAGTTCTTC. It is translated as CASSLEYSAWVYNEQFF.

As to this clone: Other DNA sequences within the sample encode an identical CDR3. CDR3 DNA sequence: TGTGCCAGCAGTTTATCCGGGTACTCCTACGAGCAGTACTTC. This gives the protein CASSLSGYSYEQYF. This chain links TRBV27 with TRBJ2-7, with D unresolved. Germline V gene sequence: CDR1 MNHEY, CDR2 SMNVEV (reference sequence). The CDR3 has 14 amino acids. Trimming took off 0 bases at V and 0 bases at J, with 6 bases between the two ends.

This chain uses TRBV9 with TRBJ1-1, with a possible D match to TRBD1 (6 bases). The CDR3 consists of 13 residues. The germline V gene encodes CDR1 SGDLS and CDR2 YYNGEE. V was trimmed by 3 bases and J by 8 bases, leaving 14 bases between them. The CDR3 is CASSGGLLREAFF. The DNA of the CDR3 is TGTGCCAGCAGCGGGGGGCTGTTACGAGAAGCTTTCTTT.